The clone carrying this TCR beta chain was found once. Its antigen is still unknown. The sample comes from a study of blood T cells in healthy people across ages. Findings and caveats of the study: Older individuals had lower TCR beta diversity per million T cells (the decline was roughly linear).

V lost 5 bases and J lost 5, with 22 bases in between. The V gene's germline CDR1 is MNHEY and CDR2 SMNVEV (reference sequence). This CDR3 contains 17 residues. For the second PCR, which ran for about 6 to 12 cycles, a sample-barcoded 5' primer and a J-beta primer mix were used. A template-switch adaptor that had 12 random nucleotides put a tag on each cDNA molecule. Each CDR3 protein is one row after TCRdb ran MiXCR on the 5' RACE reads. Among 850,000 to 1,100,000 distinct CDR3 sequences, roughly two fifths were seen once, and the ten largest hold roughly 13%. The material sequenced was blood. The V call is TRBV27, the J call TRBJ2-1, with TRBD1 as a possible D gene (6 bases). The sequence was collected from a man younger than 30 in good health. Written as DNA, the CDR3 is TGTGCCAGCAGTCTAACACCAGGGGAAGGACTTAACAATGAGCAGTTCTTC. Amino acids: CASSLTPGEGLNNEQFF.